Presented here are 7 T cell receptor beta chains from one specimen sequenced in a study of tissue T cells after allogeneic stem cell transplantation. Only in-frame clones appear in the TCRdb table, and some are missing; sequencing was by immunoSEQ multiplex PCR. This table holds tens of thousands of clones, 72% found once. The sequencing input was spleen. Source of these receptors: a female BALB/c mouse in good health. This strain has MHC haplotype H2-d.

As regards this clone: The gene names here belong to mouse. The CDR3 end lies 1 residue beyond the end of the read and is filled in from the germline J gene. The genes are TRBV13-2 and TRBJ2-5; 12 nucleotides agree with TRBD1. V shed 2 bases, J shed 6 bases, and the junction held 4 bases outside the gene matches. The CDR3 sequence is 15 residues long. The germline CDR1 and CDR2 sequences are NNHNN and SYGAGS (reference sequence). The sequenced CDR3 bases are TGTGCCAGCGGTGACGGGACAGGGGGCACCGACACCCAGTAC. Its protein is CASGDGTGGTDTQY. The complete CDR3 reads CASGDGTGGTDTQYF.

This clone was recorded once. Genes here carry mouse names. The part of the CDR3 DNA that was read is TGTGCCAGCAGCCGCTGGGGGGAAGACACCCAGTAC. Amino acid sequence: CASSRWGEDTQY. The whole CDR3 sequence reads CASSRWGEDTQYF. The chain employs TRBV5 and TRBJ2-5; 8 nucleotides align to TRBD2. The read ends 1 residue early relative to the CDR3; the germline J gene fills the gap. Germline-derived CDR1 and CDR2 are LGHNA and YNLKQL (reference sequence). V lost 4 bases to trimming and J lost 4 bases; unmatched junction nucleotides: 1. The CDR3 runs 13 residues.

On this clone: The gene names here belong to mouse. The missing CDR3 end, 1 residue past where the read stops, is filled in from the germline J gene. This sequence joins TRBV20 and TRBJ2-4; D is perhaps TRBD1 (7 bases). Germline V gene sequence: CDR1 GFQATS, CDR2 STVNSAI. Trimming cost V 2 bases and J 0 bases, with 9 bases left between them. CDR3 size: 14 residues. The CDR3 loop reads CGARRGLSQNTLYF. The sequenced part of the CDR3 DNA is TGTGGTGCTAGGAGGGGGCTAAGTCAAAACACCTTGTAC.

A note on this clone: Here the gene names and germline are mouse. The read terminates 1 residue ahead of where the CDR3 ends, so the germline J gene completes it. The chain carries TRBV29 and TRBJ1-5; a weak D match, TRBD1 (6 bases). Germline V gene lookup returns CDR1 MSHET and CDR2 SYDVDS. V was shortened by 7 bases and J by 0 bases, with 10 bases between the two germline ends. CDR3 length: 14 amino acids. CDR3 bases read: TGTGCTAGCACCTACAGGGATAACAACCAGGCTCCGCTT. This sequence encodes CASTYRDNNQAPL. The entire CDR3 reads CASTYRDNNQAPLF.

This clone was seen more than once but under ten times. Gene labels here are mouse ones. The read comes to an end 1 residue before the CDR3 does, leaving the germline J gene to fill in the end. The chain recombines TRBV13-1 with TRBJ1-3, with D possibly being TRBD1 (5 bases). This CDR3 region has 16 residues. Trimming shortened V by 4 bases and J by 0 bases, and 14 bases separated the two germline ends. Germline V gives CDR1 NSHNY, CDR2 SYGAGN. The covered CDR3 bases are TGTGCCAGCAGTCACCGGGACCCTACTTCTGGAAATACGCTCTAT. It codes for CASSHRDPTSGNTLY. The complete CDR3 reads CASSHRDPTSGNTLYF.

This clone showed up just once. Gene names are the mouse ones. The read ends 1 residue early relative to the CDR3; the germline J gene fills the gap. This chain joins TRBV4 and TRBJ1-1; 8 positions match TRBD1. The V segment lost 3 bases and the J segment 4 bases; nucleotides outside the gene matches: 4. The germline V gene has CDR1 LGHDT and CDR2 YNNKQL (reference sequence). The CDR3 has 14 residues. The CDR3: CASSYRGRGTEVFF. CDR3 DNA (partial): TGTGCCAGCAGCTACAGGGGGCGCGGCACAGAAGTCTTC.

About this clone itself: All gene names here are mouse names. The DNA read from the CDR3 is TGTGCCTGGGCCCGGGACTGGGGAACCGGGCAGCTCTAC. Protein sequence: CAWARDWGTGQLY. The full CDR3 sequence reads CAWARDWGTGQLYF. This rearrangement joins TRBV31 to TRBJ2-2; TRBD2 matches at 10 bases. With the read ending 1 residue before the CDR3 end, the germline J gene is used to fill in that end. The CDR3 consists of 14 residues. Germline CDR1 is GKSSPN and CDR2 is SITVG. Germline trimming cut 5 bases from V and 5 bases from J; bases unmatched to any gene: 5.